This TCR beta chain is from a study of control samples from healthy donors and cancer patients. TCRdb's copy holds only in-frame clones and misses some; the assay was immunoSEQ multiplex PCR. The repertoire has around 14,000 clones, about 80% of them found once; the top ten carry under 20%. The clonotype was recovered from a female donor with lung cancer. Sequenced: formalin-fixed, paraffin-embedded tissue.

CDR3 sequence: CASSQLGLLQPQHF. The CDR3 DNA is TGTGCCAGCTCACAACTAGGACTGTTACAGCCCCAGCATTTT. V usage is TRBV2 and J usage is TRBJ1-5; D is unresolved. Germline CDR1 is SNHLY and CDR2 is FYNNEI. There are 14 residues in the CDR3. The V gene lost 8 bases and the J gene lost 7 bases, with 18 bases spanning the gap. The whole variable domain, filled in from reference TRBV2 and TRBJ1-5, reads EPEVTQTPSHQVTQMGQEVILRCVPISNHLYFYWYRQILGQKVEFLVSFYNNEISEKSEIFDDQFSVERPDGSNFTLKIRSTKLEDSAMYFCASSQLGLLQPQHFGDGTRLSIL.